The sequence of this T cell receptor (beta chain) was determined in a study of response to subunit inactivated influenza vaccine. Broader study findings: Each seasonal influenza vaccination, the authors suggested, recruits few new T cells.

This clonotype was picked up a small number of times. As yet, its antigen is unknown. Via MiXCR, TCRdb re-called the RT-PCR reads, giving one row per CDR3 protein. Of around 580,000 distinct CDR3 sequences in the sample, 10% to 15% were seen once. This CDR3 comprises 17 residues. Trimming took 3 bases from V and 1 from J; bases not matched to a gene: 5. Germline V gene data show CDR1 as MNHEY and CDR2 as SVGAGI. Sequenced here: PBMCs from blood, sampled on the day of vaccination. The TCR originated in a man aged 50 or older who received an inactivated influenza vaccine. V is TRBV6-5 and J is TRBJ2-4; 11 bases are shared with TRBD2. The CDR3 bases are TGTGCCAGCAGTTATTCGACTAGCGGGATGGCCAAAAACATTCAGTACTTC. Encoded protein: CASSYSTSGMAKNIQYF.